Sequencing of this T cell receptor (beta chain) was carried out in a study of blood T cell repertoires in COVID-19. Background on the study: The United States, Italy and Spain provided the acute and convalescent COVID-19 samples.

Seattle cases were enrolled at active infection and followed longitudinally. Trimming took 9 bases from V and 6 from J; bases not matched to a gene: 8. CDR3 length: 14 amino acids. Germline values: CDR1 KGHDR, CDR2 SFDVKD. Original methodology: For nucleated cells, counts were estimated from reference gene primer amplification. The assay was immunoSEQ multiplex PCR, and TCRdb's table has in-frame clones only and misses some. Clonal size and the V and J genes are those of that table, whereas D and trimming came from the DNA. The sample shows 150,000 to 200,000 clones, approximately 82% of them seen only once. This clone was counted ten times or more.

The chain combines TRBV24-1 with TRBJ1-5, with TRBD1 matching over 9 bases. This TCR was sampled from a woman between 40 and 55 years old with COVID-19, enrolled during active disease. The sequenced material came from peripheral blood. CDR3 amino acids: CATQQTGGVQPQHF. The CDR3 bases are TGTGCCACCCAACAGACAGGGGGGGTTCAGCCCCAGCATTTT.